This is a list of T cell receptor beta chains from one sample in a study of T cell changes during pregnancy in multiple sclerosis. TCRdb keeps only in-frame clones here, not all; method: immunoSEQ multiplex PCR. The table shows about 70,000 clones, with roughly nine tenths occurring only once. The sequencing here drew on peripheral blood, taken after pregnancy. All receptors derive from a female donor with multiple sclerosis, enrolled in a pregnancy study. Both conserved end residues are part of each CDR3. Each record gives: CDR3 DNA, CDR3 protein, J gene, D gene, V gene, clone size. D genes are given only for firm matches. Clone size is given for some rows only: seen once, a few or many times, or a class if the clone is expanded.

TGTGCCAGCAGCAAAATTGTGGAAGGAGCGGGGGACAATGAGCAGTTCTTC	CASSKIVEGAGDNEQFF	TRBJ2-1	NA	TRBV21-1	NA
TGTGCCAGCAGGGAACAGGGCGGGGGAGTCAATCAGCCCCAGCATTTT	CASREQGGGVNQPQHF	TRBJ1-5	NA	TRBV6-1	NA
TGTGCCAGCAGCTTAGTGGAGGGGCAAGCTTTCTTT	CASSLVEGQAFF	TRBJ1-1	NA	TRBV7-9	NA
TGCAGCGTTGGGGGACACACCATGAACACTGAAGCTTTCTTT	CSVGGHTMNTEAFF	TRBJ1-1	NA	TRBV29-1	NA
TGCGCCAGCAGCATCGACAGTACCTCCTACGAGCAGTACTTC	CASSIDSTSYEQYF	TRBJ2-7	NA	TRBV5-1	NA
TGTGCCAGCAGGTCCCTCTCCTACGAGCAGTACTTC	CASRSLSYEQYF	TRBJ2-7	NA	TRBV27	NA
TGTGCCAGCAGCGTTGGGACAGGGGGAAAGTACGAGCAGTACTTC	CASSVGTGGKYEQYF	TRBJ2-7	TRBD1	TRBV9	NA
TGTGCCAGCAGCTTAGGGGGACTAGCGGACTACAATGAGCAGTTCTTC	CASSLGGLADYNEQFF	TRBJ2-1	TRBD2	TRBV7-8	NA
TGTGCCAGCAGCGAGGGGACAGATTATGGCTACACCTTC	CASSEGTDYGYTF	TRBJ1-2	TRBD1	TRBV9	NA
TGTGCCAGCAGCTTCAAGCGGGACCCTAGCACAGATACGCAGTATTTT	CASSFKRDPSTDTQYF	TRBJ2-3	TRBD2	TRBV5-6	NA
TGTGCCAGCAGCTTGGCCGTCGGGTTCTACGAGCAGTACTTC	CASSLAVGFYEQYF	TRBJ2-7	NA	TRBV5-8	NA
TGTGCCTGGGGCAGGGACAGGGGGATCGAAAAACTGTTTTTT	CAWGRDRGIEKLFF	TRBJ1-4	TRBD1	TRBV30	NA
TGTGCCAGCAGCCCTGACAGCAACTATGGCTACACCTTC	CASSPDSNYGYTF	TRBJ1-2	NA	TRBV7-2	NA
TGCGCCAGCAGCACCGACCGGACTAGCGGGAGGTACGAGCAGTACTTC	CASSTDRTSGRYEQYF	TRBJ2-7	TRBD2	TRBV5-1	once
TGTGCCAGCAGCTCGATGGGACACACACAAGAGACCCAGTACTTC	CASSSMGHTQETQYF	TRBJ2-5	NA	TRBV11-2	NA
TGTGCCAGCTCACGGGGGACAGGGGGACCCTACGAGCAGTACTTC	CASSRGTGGPYEQYF	TRBJ2-7	TRBD1	TRBV18	NA
TGTGCCAGCAGCTTAGGACTCCCGAACACTGAAGCTTTCTTT	CASSLGLPNTEAFF	TRBJ1-1	NA	TRBV7-2	NA
TGTGCCAGCAGCCAGGGGACTAGCGGGGCTATCCTAGAGACCCAGTACTTC	CASSQGTSGAILETQYF	TRBJ2-5	TRBD2	TRBV9	NA